The 10 T cell receptor beta chains below were found in one sample sequenced in a study of patients and donors after allogeneic stem cell transplantation. TCRdb processed the RT-PCR reads anew with MiXCR; each CDR3 protein has one entry. The data contain about 200,000 distinct CDR3 sequences, 38% of them singletons. Sequenced: blood, either unsorted or a sorted T cell fraction (not recorded which). All receptors derive from a human donor who was either an allogeneic HSCT recipient or a stem cell or donor lymphocyte infusion donor (not recorded which). It is not recorded whose cells these are; they may come from a transplant donor.

J is TRBJ1-1 and V is TRBV5-1, with TRBD1 as a possible D gene (5 bases). The CDR3 loop spans 14 amino acids. Trimming stripped 1 base from V and 3 bases from J, with 10 bases between. Germline V lookup: CDR1 SGHRS, CDR2 YFSETQ. CDR3 coding DNA: TGCGCCAGCAGCTTGAGGAAAGGGGACACTGAAGCTTTCTTT. This encodes CASSLRKGDTEAFF.

The table lists this clonotype with a few counts. J is TRBJ1-5 and V is TRBV7-2; D uncertain. V was clipped by 4 bases and J by 11 bases, with 18 bases between them. This CDR3 spans 14 amino acids. Germline V gene data show CDR1 as SGHTA and CDR2 as FQGNSA. The DNA for the CDR3 is TGTGCCAGCAGCTCTAACGTGTTGGGCGGGACCCAGCATTTT. This gives the protein CASSSNVLGGTQHF.

This chain uses TRBV10-2 with TRBJ1-1, with 8 bases lining up with TRBD1. In germline, CDR1 is WSHSY, CDR2 SAAADI. V gave up 7 bases and J gave up 9 bases; unmatched junction bases: 10. CDR3 length equals 13 residues. This chain's CDR3 is CASTPGGDRKAFF. As DNA, the CDR3 is TGCGCCAGCACCCCAGGGGGGGACAGGAAAGCTTTCTTT.

This clonotype came up a few times. The chain carries TRBV12-3 or TRBV12-4 and TRBJ1-5; a possible D gene is TRBD1 (5 bases). This CDR3 comprises 13 residues. V shed 1 base and J shed 7 bases, with 8 bases lying between them. CDR3 coding DNA: TGTGCCAGCAGTTTAGGACAGTCACAGCCCCAGCATTTT. Amino acids: CASSLGQSQPQHF.

The chain joins TRBV5-1 to TRBJ1-3; D call uncertain. Trimming took off 0 bases at V and 0 bases at J, with 10 bases between the two ends. This CDR3 region has 16 residues. CDR1 SGHRS and CDR2 YFSETQ come from the germline V gene. The chain's CDR3 is CASSLGPEGSGNTIYF. The CDR3, as DNA: TGCGCCAGCAGCTTGGGTCCGGAGGGCTCTGGAAACACCATATATTTT.

This clonotype appeared a few times. The chain uses TRBV4-1 and TRBJ1-5; possibly TRBD1 for D (6 bases). Germline assignment: CDR1 MGHRA and CDR2 YSYEKL. V lost 4 bases to trimming and J lost 5 bases, with 18 bases between them. This CDR3 spans 16 amino acids. CDR3 protein: CASSLDISGGDQPQHF. In nucleotides, the CDR3 is TGCGCCAGCAGCCTTGACATCTCGGGGGGCGATCAGCCCCAGCATTTT.

The V call is TRBV29-1, the J call TRBJ2-7, with D perhaps TRBD1 or TRBD2 (5 bases each). Per the germline V gene, CDR1 is SQVTM and CDR2 is ANQGSEA. V lost 4 bases to trimming and J lost 2 bases, with 6 bases between them. The CDR3 sequence is 11 residues long. CDR3: CSVVGAYEQYF. CDR3 bases: TGCAGCGTTGTGGGGGCCTACGAGCAGTACTTC.

CDR3 in amino acids: CASSPPGTGGIYEQYF. CDR3 DNA: TGTGCCAGCAGCCCCCCGGGTACAGGGGGGATCTACGAGCAGTACTTC. This chain connects TRBV7-9 to TRBJ2-7; 8 bases match TRBD1. The V and J ends lost 5 bases and 3 bases, in that order; junction bases with no gene match: 12. The CDR3 is made up of 16 amino acids. CDR1 is SEHNR and CDR2 is FQNEAQ in the germline V gene (reference sequence).

This clonotype has a handful of counts. This chain connects TRBV6-5 to TRBJ1-2, with 10 bases fitting TRBD1. CDR3 length: 15 residues. V dropped 8 bases and J dropped 4; count of bases not matched to a gene: 10. CDR1 is MNHEY and CDR2 is SVGAGI in the germline V gene. The CDR3 sequence is CASRIGQGGGYGYTF. The CDR3 region has the DNA TGTGCCAGCCGAATCGGACAGGGGGGAGGCTATGGCTACACCTTC.

This clonotype was observed a few times. The chain links TRBV6-1 to TRBJ1-5, with TRBD1 matching over 8 bases. The CDR3 extends over 13 amino acids. Trimming cost V 11 bases and J 5 bases; bases outside gene matches: 8. Germline-derived CDR1 and CDR2 are MNHNS and SASEGT. The CDR3 loop reads CASGGGQDQPQHF. As DNA, the CDR3 is TGTGCCTCTGGAGGGGGACAGGATCAGCCCCAGCATTTT.